These 3 T cell receptor beta chains were all obtained from the same sample, sequenced in a study of OX40 agonist ivuxolimab in advanced cancers. Measured with immunoSEQ multiplex PCR; TCRdb has only the in-frame clones, and not every one. The sample holds fewer than 20,000 clones, about 88% seen once. The sample here was CD4+ or CD8+ T cells sorted from blood, taken in a trial of the OX40 agonist ivuxolimab. Every receptor here comes from an adult with an advanced solid tumor such as melanoma, head and neck, liver or kidney cancer.

The chain is built from TRBV30 and TRBJ1-5; D might be TRBD1 (6 bases). The germline V gene encodes CDR1 GTSNPN and CDR2 SVGIG (reference sequence). CDR3 length equals 13 residues. The ends were cut back, 5 bases at V and 7 bases at J, with 15 bases in the middle. The CDR3 spells CAWHTGIWQPQHF. CDR3 bases: TGTGCCTGGCATACAGGGATTTGGCAGCCCCAGCATTTT.

The chain employs TRBV29-1 and TRBJ1-2; tentative D call: TRBD1 (6 bases). The CDR3 is 11 amino acids. Germline CDR1 is SQVTM and CDR2 is ANQGSEA. Trimming stripped 4 bases from V and 8 bases from J, with 11 bases between. CDR3 sequence (DNA): TGCAGCGTTGGGACAGTCCCAGGCTACACCTTC. Protein product: CSVGTVPGYTF.

The chain couples TRBV4-1 to TRBJ2-6; D is unclear. Germline V gives CDR1 MGHRA, CDR2 YSYEKL. CDR3 length equals 19 residues. Trimming took off 4 bases at V and 0 bases at J, with 19 bases between the two ends. The CDR3 loop is CASSRERAVGTSGANVLTF. The CDR3 DNA is TGCGCCAGCAGCCGGGAAAGGGCAGTGGGTACCTCTGGGGCCAACGTCCTGACTTTC.